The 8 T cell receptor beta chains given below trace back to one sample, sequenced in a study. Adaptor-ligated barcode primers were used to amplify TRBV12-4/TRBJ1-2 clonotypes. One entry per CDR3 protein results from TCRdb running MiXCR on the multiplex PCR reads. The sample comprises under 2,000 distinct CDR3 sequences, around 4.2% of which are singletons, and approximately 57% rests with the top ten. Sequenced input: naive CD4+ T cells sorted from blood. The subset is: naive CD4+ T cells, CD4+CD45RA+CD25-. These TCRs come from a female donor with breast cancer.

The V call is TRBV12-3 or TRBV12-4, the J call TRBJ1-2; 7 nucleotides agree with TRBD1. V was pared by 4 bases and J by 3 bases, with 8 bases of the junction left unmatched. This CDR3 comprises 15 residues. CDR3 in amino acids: CASSSQGRGDYGYTF. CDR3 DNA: TGTGCCAGCAGTTCACAGGGGAGAGGGGACTATGGCTACACCTTC.

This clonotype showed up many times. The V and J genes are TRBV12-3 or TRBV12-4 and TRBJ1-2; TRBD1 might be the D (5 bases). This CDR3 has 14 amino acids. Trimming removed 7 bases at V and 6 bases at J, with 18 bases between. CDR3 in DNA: TGTGCCAGCATTCTCATGGGGCTTAGCGATGGCTACACCTTC. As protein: CASILMGLSDGYTF.

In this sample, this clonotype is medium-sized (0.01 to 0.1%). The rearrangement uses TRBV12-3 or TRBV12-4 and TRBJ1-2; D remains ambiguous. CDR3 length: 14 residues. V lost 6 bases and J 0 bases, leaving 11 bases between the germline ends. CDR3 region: CASRDGESNYGYTF. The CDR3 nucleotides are TGTGCCAGCAGGGATGGAGAATCTAACTATGGCTACACCTTC.

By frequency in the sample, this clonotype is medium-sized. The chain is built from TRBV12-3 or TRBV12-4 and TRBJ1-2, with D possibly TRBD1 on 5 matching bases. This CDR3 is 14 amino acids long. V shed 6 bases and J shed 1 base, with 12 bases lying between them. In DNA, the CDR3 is TGTGCCAGCAGCCCCGGGACTGTTAACTATGGCTACACCTTC. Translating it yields CASSPGTVNYGYTF.

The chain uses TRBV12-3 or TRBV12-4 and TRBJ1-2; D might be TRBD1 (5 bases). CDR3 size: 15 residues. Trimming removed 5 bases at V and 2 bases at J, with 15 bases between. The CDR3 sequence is CASSPRDAANYGYTF. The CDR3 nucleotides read TGTGCCAGCAGTCCACGGGACGCAGCAAACTATGGCTACACCTTC.

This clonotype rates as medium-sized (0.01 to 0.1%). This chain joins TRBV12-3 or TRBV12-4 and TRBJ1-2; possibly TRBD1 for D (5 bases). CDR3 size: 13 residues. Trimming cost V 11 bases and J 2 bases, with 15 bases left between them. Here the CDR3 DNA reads TGTGCCTCCGAGGGGATTGAGAACTATGGCTACACCTTC. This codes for CASEGIENYGYTF.

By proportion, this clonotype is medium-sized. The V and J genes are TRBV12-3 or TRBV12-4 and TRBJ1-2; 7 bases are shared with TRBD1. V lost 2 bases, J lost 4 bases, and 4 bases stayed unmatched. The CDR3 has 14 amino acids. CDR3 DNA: TGTGCCAGCAGTTTACGACAGGGCGGCTATGGCTACACCTTC. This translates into CASSLRQGGYGYTF.

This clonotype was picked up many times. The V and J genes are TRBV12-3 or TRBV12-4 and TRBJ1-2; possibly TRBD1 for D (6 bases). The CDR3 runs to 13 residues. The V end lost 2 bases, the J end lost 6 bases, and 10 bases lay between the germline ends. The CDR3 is CASSLTGWDGYTF. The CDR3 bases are TGTGCCAGCAGTTTAACAGGGTGGGATGGCTACACCTTC.